This T cell receptor (beta chain) was captured by sequencing in a study of CXCR3-negative and CXCR3-positive naive CD8 T cells. Study-wide points: CXCR3-expressing naive cells carried TRB CDR3s more hydrophobic than those of CXCR3-negative naive cells. For the naive subsets, surface CD5 was similar, and TCR strength was inferred from TRB CDR3 properties.

Triplicate sorting captured roughly 300,000 cells each from every CD8+ T cell subset. Naive cells were sorted as CD45RO-, CCR7+, CD27+ and CD95-. Notes on this clonotype: Antigen: not known.

This CDR3 spans 15 amino acids. Germline lookup yields CDR1 SGHRS and CDR2 YFSETQ. 5' RACE that incorporated UMI labels was used to prepare the TRB cDNA libraries. TCRdb reprocessed the 5' RACE reads, with one entry per CDR3 protein and no DNA. In all, the sample yields 150,000 or so distinct CDR3 sequences. This clonotype originated in a human donor in good health. Some clones in this sample may be carry-over from other donors' samples. This chain uses TRBV5-1 with TRBJ2-2; as DNA is missing, the TRBD1 call by TCRdb cannot be tested. Sequences were obtained from naive CXCR3- CD8+ T cells from blood. The subset denotes: CD45RO-CCR7+CD27+CD95- naive CD8+ T cells lacking CXCR3 (TNR3-). CDR3 sequence: CASSVTGVNTGELFF.